This T cell receptor beta chain was sequenced for a study of blood T cell repertoires in COVID-19. Sequencing was performed with immunoSEQ multiplex PCR; in TCRdb, only in-frame clones are kept and a portion is missing. The repertoire consists of 200,000 to 250,000 clones, with more than 65% occurring once and the leading ten covering around 14%. This clone was counted a single time. Source material: peripheral blood. The source of this sequence is a human donor in a cohort sampled during active COVID-19.

The CDR3 region is CASSLQGADTQYF. The CDR3 DNA reads TGTGCCAGCAGCTTGCAGGGGGCGGATACGCAGTATTTT. The V call is TRBV11-3, the J call TRBJ2-3, with 8 bases matching TRBD1. The CDR3 length is 13 residues. Germline trimming cut 3 bases from V and 6 bases from J; bases unmatched to any gene: 2. The V gene's germline CDR1 is SGHNT and CDR2 YENEEA.